Presented here are 6 T cell receptor beta chains from one specimen sequenced in a study of shared clonotypes between healthy human individuals. This table comes from immunoSEQ multiplex PCR, and its TCRdb copy is limited to in-frame clones, with some not included. The sample contains 2,500,000 or so clones, around 94% of which appear only once. The sample comprised naive CD4+ T cells sorted from blood. Regarding subset: CD45RA+ positively selected. The receptors here all came from a man between 18 and 29 years old in good health.

V is TRBV11-2 and J is TRBJ2-5; possibly TRBD2 for D (6 bases). Between the trimmed V and J ends, which lost 0 bases and 7 bases, there was a span of 9 bases. CDR1 is SGHAT and CDR2 is FQNNGV in the germline V gene. The CDR3 has 13 residues. The CDR3 here is CASSLDPGGTQYF. The CDR3 coding sequence is TGTGCCAGCAGCTTAGACCCCGGGGGGACCCAGTACTTC.

The CDR3 loop is CASSPGTSAQETQYF. The CDR3, as DNA: TGTGCCAGCAGTCCCGGGACTAGCGCCCAAGAGACCCAGTACTTC. The chain combines TRBV7-9 with TRBJ2-5; TRBD2 matches at 10 bases. The CDR3 has 15 residues. CDR1 and CDR2 from the germline V gene are SEHNR and FQNEAQ (reference sequence). V dropped 6 bases and J dropped 1; count of bases not matched to a gene: 5.

This chain uses TRBV28 with TRBJ1-5; D possibly corresponds to TRBD1 (5 bases). This CDR3 spans 15 amino acids. Trimming left V 1 base short and J 1 base short, with 8 bases between. Germline V gene lookup returns CDR1 MDHEN and CDR2 SYDVKM. This chain's CDR3 is CASSLSGISNQPQHF. In DNA form, the CDR3 reads TGTGCCAGCAGTTTATCAGGGATAAGCAATCAGCCCCAGCATTTT.

The chain combines TRBV18 with TRBJ2-2; possibly TRBD1 for D (6 bases). Trimming left V 0 bases short and J 4 bases short, with 9 bases between. From germline, CDR1 is KGHSH and CDR2 LQKENI. The CDR3 sequence is 15 residues long. This CDR3 reads CASSPPSGVTGELFF. CDR3 DNA sequence: TGTGCCAGCTCACCACCGTCAGGGGTCACCGGGGAGCTGTTTTTT.

The chain recombines TRBV7-8 with TRBJ1-3, with D perhaps matching TRBD1 (6 bases). This CDR3 is 18 amino acids long. Trimming took 0 bases from V and 0 from J, leaving 15 bases between them. Germline V gives CDR1 SGHVS, CDR2 FQNEAQ. The chain's CDR3 is CASSLARGFDSSGNTIYF. For the CDR3, the DNA is TGTGCCAGCAGCTTAGCCAGGGGTTTCGATAGCTCTGGAAACACCATATATTTT.

V usage is TRBV9 and J usage is TRBJ2-2; no definite D call. CDR3 size: 17 residues. The V end lost 2 bases, the J end lost 4 bases, and 18 bases lay between the germline ends. Germline V gene data show CDR1 as SGDLS and CDR2 as YYNGEE. This CDR3 is CASSVLDNLRGTGELFF. The CDR3 DNA reads TGTGCCAGCAGCGTTCTGGATAATTTACGCGGCACCGGGGAGCTGTTTTTT.